This T cell receptor (beta chain) was identified during a study of T cell repertoires in cytomegalovirus infection. Study-level information: Based on public TCR beta signatures, there were indications of CMV infection and of a matching HLA type.

For this clonotype: Its antigen is still unknown.

Study-wide points: In two of eight donors, the top clonotype was HLA-C-restricted CMV-specific. Based on cumulative public TCR beta family frequency, carriers of CMV plus the relevant HLA were identified.

TCRdb passed the reads through MiXCR, listing each CDR3 protein once. This sample carries nearly 450,000 distinct CDR3 sequences, under 40% of them seen once, and the ten largest clones take around 13%. CDR1 and CDR2 (germline): MNHNS, SASEGT. V was trimmed by 5 bases and J by 0 bases, leaving 10 bases between them. This CDR3 is 14 amino acids long. This clonotype was sampled from a human donor in good health (CMV status not recorded). Some clones in this sample may be carry-over from other donors' samples. J is TRBJ1-2 and V is TRBV6-1; no clear D. Sequenced input: PBMCs. CDR3 residues: CASSLLQPNYGYTF. The DNA of the CDR3 is TGTGCCAGCAGTCTTCTCCAGCCTAACTATGGCTACACCTTC.